The next 27 T cell receptor beta chains were all read from a single sample in a study of blood T cell repertoires in COVID-19. TCRdb keeps only in-frame clones here, not all; method: immunoSEQ multiplex PCR. The sample carries some 150,000 clones, around 84% recorded once. The specimen was peripheral blood. Every receptor here comes from a man aged 70 or older with acute or convalescent COVID-19.

The gene calls are TRBV2 and TRBJ2-1, with 11 bases lining up with TRBD1. This CDR3 region has 15 residues. Germline V gene lookup returns CDR1 SNHLY and CDR2 FYNNEI. The V and J ends lost 3 bases and 6 bases, in that order; junction bases with no gene match: 4. The CDR3 region is CASSELGQGVNEQFF. In DNA, the CDR3 is TGTGCCAGCAGTGAGCTGGGACAGGGGGTCAATGAGCAGTTCTTC.

The rearrangement joins TRBV11-2 to TRBJ2-7, with D unclear. Germline V gene data show CDR1 as SGHAT and CDR2 as FQNNGV. CDR3 length equals 13 residues. The V gene lost 6 bases and the J gene lost 3 bases, with 12 bases spanning the gap. CDR3 region: CASRELYRYEQYF. The CDR3 nucleotides read TGTGCCAGCAGGGAGCTATACCGCTACGAGCAGTACTTC.

The chain couples TRBV18 to TRBJ2-3; D is possibly TRBD1 (6 bases). V was cut by 4 bases and J by 2 bases, with 13 bases left in between. CDR3 length equals 15 residues. Per germline, CDR1 KGHSH and CDR2 LQKENI. The CDR3 protein is CASSLPTGLTDTQYF. The CDR3, as DNA: TGTGCCAGCTCACTTCCTACAGGGCTCACAGATACGCAGTATTTT.

This chain connects TRBV15 to TRBJ1-6; 9 nucleotides align to TRBD1. CDR1 is LNHNV, CDR2 YYDKDF, per germline (reference sequence). Germline trimming cut 0 bases from V and 7 bases from J; bases unmatched to any gene: 4. The CDR3 is 16 residues long. The CDR3 DNA follows: TGTGCCACCAGCAGAGATAGGGACAGGGCCAATTCACCCCTCCACTTT. Translation gives CATSRDRDRANSPLHF.

The chain carries TRBV10-3 and TRBJ2-1; TRBD1 matches at 8 bases. Germline V gives CDR1 ENHRY, CDR2 SYGVKD. The CDR3 loop spans 17 amino acids. V was pared by 2 bases and J by 3 bases, with 9 bases of the junction left unmatched. The chain's CDR3 is CAISEPGDRYLYNEQFF. The DNA of the CDR3 is TGTGCCATCAGTGAGCCGGGGGACAGGTATCTCTACAATGAGCAGTTCTTC.

The genes are TRBV11-1 and TRBJ2-7; D gene uncertain. V was trimmed by 0 bases and J by 0 bases, leaving 9 bases between them. Germline-derived CDR1 and CDR2 are SGHAT and FQDESV (reference sequence). This CDR3 has 15 amino acids. The CDR3: CASSLAGRSSYEQYF. CDR3 nucleotide sequence: TGTGCCAGCAGCTTAGCTGGTCGGAGCTCCTACGAGCAGTACTTC.

The chain combines TRBV5-1 with TRBJ1-2, with D possibly matching TRBD1 (6 bases). The V gene's germline CDR1 is SGHRS and CDR2 YFSETQ. This CDR3 has 14 amino acids. V dropped 5 bases and J dropped 6 bases, with 17 bases sitting between them. CDR3 region: CASSPQQGVDGYTF. In nucleotides, the CDR3 is TGCGCCAGCAGTCCACAACAGGGTGTGGATGGCTACACCTTC.

This clone was seen only once. The V call is TRBV7-2, the J call TRBJ1-2; D is undetermined. Trimming took 0 bases from V and 0 from J, leaving 8 bases between them. CDR3 length: 15 amino acids. Germline V gene data show CDR1 as SGHTA and CDR2 as FQGNSA. CDR3: CASSLAKTANYGYTF. CDR3 sequence (DNA): TGTGCCAGCAGCTTAGCTAAAACAGCTAACTATGGCTACACCTTC.

The chain recombines TRBV3-1 (or the pseudogene TRBV3-2) with TRBJ1-2; D ambiguous. Germline loops: CDR1 LGHDT, CDR2 YNNKEL (reference sequence). V was shortened by 1 base and J by 8 bases, with 11 bases between the two germline ends. This CDR3 region has 13 residues. The CDR3 region is CASSQVGGSGYTF. The CDR3 DNA is TGTGCCAGCAGCCAAGTGGGAGGGTCGGGCTACACCTTC.

V usage is TRBV7-3 and J usage is TRBJ2-1; 10 bases agree with TRBD2. The V segment lost 2 bases and the J segment 11 bases; nucleotides outside the gene matches: 6. Germline loops: CDR1 SGHTA, CDR2 FQGTGA. The CDR3 covers 14 residues. DNA of the CDR3: TGTGCCAGCAGCTTAGGGCTAGCGGGAGAACAGCAGTTCTTC. Translating gives CASSLGLAGEQQFF.

This chain uses TRBV5-4 with TRBJ1-4, with TRBD1 matching over 7 bases. The junction had 5 bases not matched to a gene; V was cut back by 4 bases and J by 5 bases. The CDR3 consists of 14 residues. Germline V gives CDR1 SGHNT, CDR2 YYREEE (reference sequence). For the CDR3, the DNA is TGTGCCAGCAGCCCGGGACAGACAAATGAAAAACTGTTTTTT. Its translation: CASSPGQTNEKLFF.

The chain joins TRBV6-2 or TRBV6-3 to TRBJ1-2; tentatively, D is TRBD1 (6 bases). V shed 5 bases and J shed 2 bases, with 15 bases lying between them. Per the germline V gene, CDR1 is MNHEY and CDR2 is SVGEGT. The CDR3 covers 15 residues. The CDR3 sequence is CASSLTGTINYGYTF. The DNA of the CDR3 is TGTGCCAGCAGTCTAACAGGGACAATAAACTATGGCTACACCTTC.

This clone showed up just a few times. This rearrangement joins TRBV19 to TRBJ1-6, with 11 bases matching TRBD1. Germline V CDR1 and CDR2: LNHDA, SQIVND (reference sequence). V gave up 6 bases and J gave up 11 bases; unmatched junction bases: 9. The CDR3 extends over 15 amino acids. CDR3 in amino acids: CASSPSGQGGPPLHF. As DNA, the CDR3 is TGTGCCAGTAGCCCTTCGGGACAGGGGGGGCCACCCCTCCACTTT.

The rearrangement uses TRBV19 and TRBJ1-4; TRBD1 matches at 7 bases. Germline-derived CDR1 and CDR2 are LNHDA and SQIVND (reference sequence). The CDR3 loop spans 15 amino acids. J gave up 8 bases and V 5 bases, and 11 bases lay outside the gene matches. CDR3 loop: CASSFGQAEVEKLFF. CDR3 coding DNA: TGTGCCAGTAGTTTCGGACAGGCGGAAGTGGAAAAACTGTTTTTT.

The J gene is TRBJ2-1, the V gene TRBV23-1, with 7 bases identical to TRBD2. TRBV23-1 is flagged as an ORF with uncertain function. V dropped 4 bases and J dropped 3; count of bases not matched to a gene: 12. The CDR3 length is 17 residues. CDR3 sequence: CASSRRILAEYYNEQFF. The CDR3 DNA sequence: TGCGCCAGCAGTCGGCGGATCCTAGCGGAATACTACAATGAGCAGTTCTTC.

This clone was observed at least ten times. This rearrangement joins TRBV29-1 to TRBJ2-7; possible D gene TRBD1, 6 bases. The CDR3 covers 14 residues. Trimming pared 3 bases from V and 7 bases from J, leaving 19 bases between. The V gene's germline CDR1 is SQVTM and CDR2 ANQGSEA. The DNA for the CDR3 is TGCAGCGTTGATCCCGGGACAAGGGTGGGTGAGCAGTACTTC. Translating gives CSVDPGTRVGEQYF.

This rearrangement joins TRBV2 to TRBJ1-4; D may be TRBD1 (5 bases). V was trimmed by 2 bases and J by 2 bases, leaving 9 bases between them. This CDR3 region has 15 residues. Germline V gene data show CDR1 as SNHLY and CDR2 as FYNNEI. CDR3 DNA: TGTGCCAGCAGTGAACAGGGCGTCACTAATGAAAAACTGTTTTTT. Protein sequence: CASSEQGVTNEKLFF.

The chain uses TRBV27 and TRBJ2-3; 12 bases align to TRBD2. The length of the CDR3 is 15 residues. Germline trimming cut 6 bases from V and 3 bases from J; bases unmatched to any gene: 4. Germline CDR1 MNHEY, CDR2 SMNVEV (reference sequence). Written as DNA, the CDR3 is TGTGCCAGCAGGCTAGCGGGAGGGGGGACAGATACGCAGTATTTT. It specifies CASRLAGGGTDTQYF.

This clone was counted once. The chain carries TRBV6-5 and TRBJ1-2; 11 nucleotides line up with TRBD1. In germline, CDR1 is MNHEY, CDR2 SVGAGI. This CDR3 has 14 residues. J lost 4 bases, V lost 6 bases, and 4 bases had no gene match. The CDR3 DNA reads as TGTGCCAGCAGGGGACAGGGGGAGTTCTATGGCTACACCTTC. As protein: CASRGQGEFYGYTF.

This sequence joins TRBV6-6 and TRBJ2-5; D gene unclear. V lost 2 bases and J 1 base, leaving 8 bases between the germline ends. CDR1 and CDR2 (germline): MNHNY, SVGAGI (reference sequence). The CDR3 extends over 14 amino acids. CDR3 coding DNA: TGTGCCAGCAGTTACCGGCAGGTCCAAGAGACCCAGTACTTC. Protein sequence: CASSYRQVQETQYF.

The chain links TRBV27 to TRBJ2-1; TRBD1 matches 7 bases. The CDR3 runs to 14 residues. V lost 2 bases to trimming and J lost 4 bases; unmatched junction nucleotides: 2. The germline CDR1 and CDR2 sequences are MNHEY and SMNVEV (reference sequence). The CDR3 region is CASSLMGQYNEQFF. CDR3 coding DNA: TGTGCCAGCAGTTTAATGGGACAGTACAATGAGCAGTTCTTC.

The V and J genes are TRBV7-3 and TRBJ2-1, with a possible D match to TRBD1 (7 bases). V was trimmed by 0 bases and J by 10 bases, leaving 13 bases between them. CDR3 length: 14 amino acids. The germline V gene encodes CDR1 SGHTA and CDR2 FQGTGA. CDR3 sequence: CASSLTGGGREQFF. In nucleotides, the CDR3 is TGTGCCAGCAGCTTAACCGGAGGGGGCAGGGAGCAGTTCTTC.

V is TRBV6-5 and J is TRBJ2-7; 11 positions match TRBD2. The ends lost 2 bases at V and 2 bases at J; junction bases unmatched: 2. Germline CDR1 MNHEY, CDR2 SVGAGI. The CDR3 length is 15 residues. The chain's CDR3 is CASSYLAGGTYEQYF. The CDR3 DNA is TGTGCCAGCAGTTACCTAGCGGGAGGCACCTACGAGCAGTACTTC.

The chain employs TRBV19 and TRBJ1-1; TRBD1 agrees at 7 bases. The CDR3 length is 18 residues. V lost 1 base and J lost 4; bases outside the gene matches: 15. In germline, CDR1 is LNHDA, CDR2 SQIVND (reference sequence). CDR3 sequence (DNA): TGTGCCAGTAGTATAGCCCCATGGCGGGGCAGGGGGGCCACTGAAGCTTTCTTT. This codes for CASSIAPWRGRGATEAFF.

This sequence joins TRBV5-4 and TRBJ2-3; the D gene is possibly TRBD1 (6 bases). The CDR3 runs to 15 residues. V lost 4 bases and J 2 bases, leaving 14 bases between the germline ends. Germline-derived CDR1 and CDR2 are SGHNT and YYREEE (reference sequence). The CDR3 loop reads CASSQTGKVTDTQYF. CDR3 sequence (DNA): TGTGCCAGCAGCCAAACAGGGAAAGTCACAGATACGCAGTATTTT.

This chain connects TRBV19 to TRBJ2-7; TRBD2 aligns across 11 bases. CDR1 and CDR2 from the germline V gene are LNHDA and SQIVND (reference sequence). The CDR3 has 14 residues. V was clipped by 1 base and J by 5 bases; unmatched bases: 1. The CDR3 coding sequence is TGTGCCAGTAGTATAGTAGCGGGAGGGAACGAGCAGTACTTC. Its protein product is CASSIVAGGNEQYF. Full variable domain (outside the CDR3, taken from reference TRBV19 and TRBJ2-7): DGGITQSPKYLFRKEGQNVTLSCEQNLNHDAMYWYRQDPGQGLRLIYYSQIVNDFQKGDIAEGYSVSREKKESFPLTVTSAQKNPTAFYLCASSIVAGGNEQYFGPGTRLTVT.

The J gene is TRBJ2-7, the V gene TRBV18; 12 nucleotides agree with TRBD2. This CDR3 is 18 amino acids long. V shed 5 bases, J shed 2 bases, and the junction held 13 bases outside the gene matches. The V gene's germline CDR1 is KGHSH and CDR2 LQKENI. DNA for the CDR3: TGTGCCAGCTCAACAGCTACTAGCGGGGGGCCCCGTACCTACGAGCAGTACTTC. This codes for CASSTATSGGPRTYEQYF.